This T cell receptor beta chain was identified in a study of cytomegalovirus exposure and HLA in healthy donors. This CDR3 comprises 17 residues. V lost 5 bases and J lost 4; bases outside the gene matches: 14. Germline V lookup: CDR1 SGHTA, CDR2 FQGTGA. With regard to this clone: The antigen remains undetermined.

The PCR ran on 60 Vbeta and 13 Jbeta primers. Data came from immunoSEQ multiplex PCR; TCRdb stores just in-frame clones and leaves some out. The table records roughly 100,000 clones, around 77% of them present only once. Findings of the study overall: Within a later analysis, the majority of CMV-associated TCR beta chains appeared HLA-restricted. In a later analysis, a missense DCLRE1C variant was linked to TCR beta V- and J-gene trimming. Only CMV serostatus was available as immune exposure information. A few V segments could not be told apart, such as TRBV6-2 and TRBV6-3, and were left out.

Material: PBMCs. This receptor was obtained from a male donor in good health and CMV-seropositive. The chain combines TRBV7-3 with TRBJ2-5, with 9 positions matching TRBD2. The CDR3 nucleotides are TGTGCCAGCAGCCCCCTGAGGGGTAGCGGGAGCCTAGAGACCCAGTACTTC. Its protein is CASSPLRGSGSLETQYF. The full variable domain, its missing parts supplied by reference TRBV7-3 and TRBJ2-5, is GAGVSQTPSNKVTEKGKYVELRCDPISGHTALYWYRQSLGQGPEFLIYFQGTGAADDSGLPNDRFFAVRPEGSVSTLKIQRTERGDSAVYLCASSPLRGSGSLETQYFGPGTRLLVL.